One sample yielded the 24 T cell receptor beta chains listed below, sequenced in a study of STAT5B mutations in CD4+ large granular lymphocyte leukemia. Produced via immunoSEQ multiplex PCR; TCRdb's table is partial and in-frame only. The data show about 30,000 clones, about four fifths seen once. Sequencing was carried out using CD4+ T cells from blood buffy coats. The receptor set was obtained from a human donor in good health.

This chain links TRBV11-2 with TRBJ2-2, with TRBD2 matching over 8 bases. This CDR3 has 14 residues. After removal of 8 bases from V and 7 bases from J, the junction contained 9 bases not matched to a gene. The germline CDR1 and CDR2 sequences are SGHAT and FQNNGV. The CDR3 DNA reads as TGTGCCAGCTCCCCCAGCGGGGGATTCGGGGAGCTGTTTTTT. This translates into CASSPSGGFGELFF.

V gene TRBV9 combines with J gene TRBJ2-2, with TRBD1 matching over 9 bases. The CDR3 has 18 amino acids. Looked up from germline, CDR1 is SGDLS and CDR2 is YYNGEE. V shed 3 bases, J shed 1 base, and the junction held 10 bases outside the gene matches. The CDR3 loop reads CASSAPLDRGGNTGELFF. The CDR3 region has the DNA TGTGCCAGCAGCGCCCCCCTCGACAGGGGGGGGAACACCGGGGAGCTGTTTTTT.

The chain joins TRBV6-5 to TRBJ2-3; weak D call: TRBD2 (5 bases). V lost 2 bases to trimming and J lost 2 bases, with 11 bases between them. The germline V gene has CDR1 MNHEY and CDR2 SVGAGI. This CDR3 is 15 amino acids long. The CDR3 region is CASSYDGESTDTQYF. CDR3 nucleotides: TGTGCCAGCAGTTACGACGGGGAATCCACAGATACGCAGTATTTT.

V usage is TRBV7-8 and J usage is TRBJ2-7; perhaps D is TRBD1 or TRBD2 (6 bases each). Germline V CDR1 and CDR2: SGHVS, FQNEAQ. There are 15 residues in the CDR3. V lost 5 bases and J lost 2, with 16 bases in between. DNA of the CDR3: TGTGCCAGCAGCACGGGGGCTCTTAGGACCTACGAGCAGTACTTC. This codes for CASSTGALRTYEQYF.

The chain uses TRBV30 and TRBJ1-4; weak D call: TRBD1 (6 bases). From germline, CDR1 is GTSNPN and CDR2 SVGIG (reference sequence). Trimming cost V 3 bases and J 7 bases, with 21 bases left between them. The CDR3 has 16 residues. CDR3 region: CAWSPGLGGAGEKLFF. DNA for the CDR3: TGTGCCTGGAGCCCTGGGTTGGGGGGCGCTGGTGAAAAACTGTTTTTT.

The genes are TRBV7-6 and TRBJ2-1; no firm D call. The CDR3 runs to 14 residues. Germline V gives CDR1 SGHVS, CDR2 FNYEAQ. Trimming pared 2 bases from V and 6 bases from J, leaving 11 bases between. DNA of the CDR3: TGTGCCAGCAGCTTAAAGGGCGCCCGCAATGAGCAGTTCTTC. Amino acid sequence: CASSLKGARNEQFF.

This chain uses TRBV5-4 with TRBJ2-3; unclear D gene. CDR1 SGHNT and CDR2 YYREEE come from the germline V gene (reference sequence). V lost 5 bases to trimming and J lost 0 bases, with 16 bases between them. The CDR3 sequence is 16 residues long. The CDR3 here is CASSSDGSSSTDTQYF. The CDR3 DNA is TGTGCCAGCAGTTCCGACGGTTCCTCTAGCACAGATACGCAGTATTTT.

The rearrangement joins TRBV27 to TRBJ1-1; 9 bases line up with TRBD1. Looked up from germline, CDR1 is MNHEY and CDR2 is SMNVEV (reference sequence). This CDR3 is built from 18 residues. The J segment lost 1 base and the V segment lost 4 bases, leaving 13 bases of the junction unmatched. CDR3 nucleotides: TGTGCCAGCAGTTCCCGACCGGGACAGGGTTCGGGGAACACTGAAGCTTTCTTT. This translates into CASSSRPGQGSGNTEAFF.

The table lists this clone with a few counts. The chain combines TRBV18 with TRBJ1-2, with D hard to call. The V and J ends lost 3 bases and 0 bases respectively, with 11 bases between them. This CDR3 is 15 amino acids long. Germline V gives CDR1 KGHSH, CDR2 LQKENI. The CDR3 region is CASSPRNGANYGYTF. DNA of the CDR3: TGTGCCAGCTCACCGAGGAATGGTGCTAACTATGGCTACACCTTC.

The rearrangement links TRBV4-1 to TRBJ1-2; no firm D call. Per germline, CDR1 MGHRA and CDR2 YSYEKL. Deletions cut 0 bases from V and 7 bases from J, with 6 bases between. This CDR3 is 12 amino acids long. This CDR3 reads CASSQEGSGYTF. The CDR3 nucleotides are TGCGCCAGCAGCCAAGAGGGTAGTGGCTACACCTTC.

In DNA form, the CDR3 reads TGTGCCAGTACCCCGAGGGACACCTATAATTCACCCCTCCACTTT. Amino acids: CASTPRDTYNSPLHF. This sequence joins TRBV19 and TRBJ1-6, with D possibly being TRBD1 (6 bases). Germline CDR1 and CDR2: LNHDA and SQIVND (reference sequence). The CDR3 is made up of 15 amino acids. V lost 7 bases and J 2 bases, leaving 12 bases between the germline ends.

This chain joins TRBV10-3 and TRBJ2-1, with D perhaps TRBD2 (6 bases). Between the trimmed V and J ends, which lost 10 bases and 1 base, there was a span of 26 bases. This CDR3 spans 18 amino acids. Germline V gene sequence: CDR1 ENHRY, CDR2 SYGVKD. The CDR3 sequence: CATRGIGTDPLSYNEQFF. The CDR3 region has the DNA TGTGCCACCCGCGGCATCGGGACTGACCCATTATCCTACAATGAGCAGTTCTTC.

In regard to this clone: Other DNA sequences in this specimen translate into the identical CDR3. This rearrangement joins TRBV10-3 to TRBJ2-2; TRBD1 aligns across 10 bases. Germline V gene lookup returns CDR1 ENHRY and CDR2 SYGVKD. This CDR3 is built from 16 residues. Losses at the gene ends were 6 bases for V and 2 bases for J; bases not matched to a gene: 6. DNA of the CDR3: TGTGCCATCAGGGACCGGGACAGGGGTAACACCGGGGAGCTGTTTTTT. Protein product: CAIRDRDRGNTGELFF.

The gene calls are TRBV14 and TRBJ2-3; D gene uncertain. The V gene's germline CDR1 is SGHDN and CDR2 FVKESK. Trimming stripped 2 bases from V and 4 bases from J, with 16 bases between. The CDR3 has 16 residues. In nucleotides, the CDR3 is TGTGCCAGCAGCCAAAACCCCGTCTGGGCCTCAGATACGCAGTATTTT. Protein sequence: CASSQNPVWASDTQYF.

V usage is TRBV7-2 and J usage is TRBJ2-2; 13 nucleotides match TRBD2. CDR3 length: 15 amino acids. Trimming at V came to 5 bases and at J to 5 bases, leaving 2 bases not matched to a gene. Germline V CDR1 and CDR2: SGHTA, FQGNSA. CDR3 sequence reads: CASSLLAGGTGELFF. CDR3 sequence (DNA): TGTGCCAGCAGCCTACTAGCGGGAGGGACCGGGGAGCTGTTTTTT.

The J gene is TRBJ2-7, the V gene TRBV7-9, with D possibly being TRBD1 or TRBD2 (5 bases each). The CDR3 is 15 amino acids. The germline gives CDR1 SEHNR, CDR2 FQNEAQ (reference sequence). The V gene lost 8 bases and the J gene lost 2 bases, with 19 bases spanning the gap. CDR3 region: CASSRTRGDPYEQYF. The CDR3 region has the DNA TGTGCCAGCTCCAGGACCCGAGGGGATCCCTACGAGCAGTACTTC.

This clone came up a few times. The chain links TRBV10-1 to TRBJ1-3; 10 positions match TRBD1. Trimming at V came to 6 bases and at J to 7 bases, leaving 9 bases not matched to a gene. This CDR3 region has 15 residues. Germline CDR1 and CDR2: WNHNN and SYGVQD (reference sequence). CDR3 in amino acids: CASRTGGMMENTIYF. In nucleotides, the CDR3 is TGCGCCAGCAGGACAGGGGGCATGATGGAGAACACCATATATTTT.

This clone was found a few times. The chain recombines TRBV20-1 with TRBJ2-3; D is ambiguous. The V gene lost 3 bases and the J gene lost 4 bases, with 2 bases spanning the gap. The CDR3 extends over 10 amino acids. Per the germline V gene, CDR1 is DFQATT and CDR2 is SNEGSKA (reference sequence). The CDR3 protein is CSARADTQYF. In nucleotides, the CDR3 is TGCAGTGCTAGGGCAGATACGCAGTATTTT.

The chain carries TRBV10-3 and TRBJ1-6; a weak D match, TRBD1 (5 bases). CDR1 and CDR2 from the germline V gene are ENHRY and SYGVKD. The CDR3 runs 15 residues. Trimming shortened V by 4 bases and J by 3 bases, and 10 bases separated the two germline ends. CDR3 protein: CAISAGDGYNSPLHF. The CDR3 nucleotides are TGTGCCATCAGTGCCGGGGACGGCTATAATTCACCCCTCCACTTT.

V usage is TRBV5-1 and J usage is TRBJ2-5, with D unresolved. Between the trimmed V and J ends, which lost 0 bases and 4 bases, there was a span of 10 bases. This CDR3 comprises 14 residues. Germline loops: CDR1 SGHRS, CDR2 YFSETQ. The CDR3 region has the DNA TGCGCCAGCAGCTTGGTTGGGCCCCCAGAGACCCAGTACTTC. Amino acids: CASSLVGPPETQYF.

J is TRBJ1-2 and V is TRBV6-1, with D unresolved. CDR3 length equals 14 residues. Between the trimmed V and J ends, which lost 6 bases and 4 bases, there was a span of 15 bases. Germline CDR1 and CDR2: MNHNS and SASEGT. The CDR3 region is CASSNTVTAYGYTF. CDR3 nucleotide sequence: TGTGCCAGCAGCAACACCGTCACCGCCTATGGCTACACCTTC.

This clone was seen a few times. The chain recombines TRBV10-3 with TRBJ1-5; D is unclear. The CDR3 runs to 14 residues. Germline-derived CDR1 and CDR2 are ENHRY and SYGVKD. V gave up 6 bases and J gave up 4 bases, with 13 bases separating them. The CDR3 region has the DNA TGTGCCATCAGCTCAGAGGGCCCAAATCAGCCCCAGCATTTT. Its translation is CAISSEGPNQPQHF.

The V call is TRBV11-1, the J call TRBJ2-5; D is possibly TRBD1 or TRBD2 (5 bases each). Germline V gene data show CDR1 as SGHAT and CDR2 as FQDESV (reference sequence). Trimming stripped 1 base from V and 5 bases from J, with 14 bases between. This CDR3 region has 15 residues. The CDR3 nucleotides read TGTGCCAGCAGCTTAGGAGGGACCGCGACCGAGACCCAGTACTTC. Translated: CASSLGGTATETQYF.

The chain has TRBV4-1 and TRBJ2-1, with 9 bases that match TRBD2. With 3 bases clipped from V and 9 bases from J, the junction kept 12 bases outside the gene matches. Germline V gene data show CDR1 as MGHRA and CDR2 as YSYEKL. CDR3 length: 16 amino acids. CDR3 DNA sequence: TGCGCCAGCAGCCACATCCCTCGGGCGGGGGGGATTGAGCAGTTCTTC. Translated, it gives CASSHIPRAGGIEQFF.